This T cell receptor beta chain originates from a study of T cells in Graves' hyperthyroidism and ophthalmopathy. RNA transcripts gave rise to amplified TCR beta CDR3 regions. In the first-round RT-PCR of the TCR CDR3, the HTBI primer set was used. TCRdb re-called the multiplex PCR reads with MiXCR, one entry per CDR3 protein. The top ten hold roughly a sixth of the sample, which has 500,000 or so distinct CDR3 sequences, roughly a sixth seen once. Inclusion characteristics of ophthalmopathy patients comprised a Clinical Activity Score of at least 3, a NOSPECS grade of at least 4, and duration under 3 months. The V gene's germline CDR1 is SQVTM and CDR2 ANQGSEA. Trimming removed 6 bases from V and 5 bases from J, with 26 bases in between. The CDR3 has 16 residues. This clonotype was recorded many times.

The TCR comes from a woman aged 18-35 years with Graves' ophthalmopathy. Sequenced material: blood. The chain carries TRBV29-1 and TRBJ2-7, with a tentative D call TRBD1 (6 bases). The CDR3 nucleotides read TGCAGCGTACTAATTAGGGTGAGGCAGGGGCGCGACGAGCAGTACTTC. Translating gives CSVLIRVRQGRDEQYF.